This entry lists 2 T cell receptor beta chains sequenced from one sample in a study of T cells after yellow fever vaccination. Each CDR3 protein gets one entry after TCRdb re-called the 5' RACE reads with MiXCR. The repertoire consists of 200,000 to 300,000 distinct CDR3 sequences, with around 6.7% occurring once and the leading ten covering around 1.1%. The sample in question was CD4+ T cells sorted from PBMCs, obtained on the day of the yellow fever booster vaccination. These receptors were collected from a man younger than 45 who received the YFV17D yellow fever vaccine.

A remark on this clonotype: Being one base from a much bigger clone, this may be a read error. V usage is TRBV20-1 and J usage is TRBJ2-3; TRBD2 matches at 15 bases. The CDR3 is made up of 15 amino acids. J lost 7 bases, V lost 5 bases, and 7 bases had no gene match. Germline V gene lookup returns CDR1 DFQATT and CDR2 SNEGSKA (reference sequence). The CDR3 here is CSAGLAGGRTYTQYF. CDR3 DNA: TGCAGTGCTGGACTAGCGGGGGGGCGGACATATACGCAGTATTTT.

Only a few counts were recorded for this clonotype. The chain recombines TRBV20-1 with TRBJ1-1, with no clear D. V dropped 1 base and J dropped 4 bases, with 16 bases sitting between them. CDR1 DFQATT and CDR2 SNEGSKA come from the germline V gene (reference sequence). The CDR3 sequence is 15 residues long. The CDR3 spells CSARVWGGKSTEAFF. For the CDR3, the DNA is TGCAGTGCTAGAGTATGGGGTGGGAAAAGCACTGAAGCTTTCTTT.